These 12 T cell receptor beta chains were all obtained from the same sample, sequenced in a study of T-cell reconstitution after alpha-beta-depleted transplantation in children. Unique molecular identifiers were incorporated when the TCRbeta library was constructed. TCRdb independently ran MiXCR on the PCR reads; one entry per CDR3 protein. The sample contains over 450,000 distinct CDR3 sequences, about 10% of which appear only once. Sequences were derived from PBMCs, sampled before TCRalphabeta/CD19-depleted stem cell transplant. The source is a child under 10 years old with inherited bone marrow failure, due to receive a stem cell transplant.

CDR3 nucleotide sequence: TGTGCCTGGACGGAGGGTATCCCGGCTAGCGGGAGGTTCTCCTCCTACAATGAGCAGTTCTTC. It yields the protein CAWTEGIPASGRFSSYNEQFF. The rearrangement joins TRBV30 to TRBJ2-1, with 11 bases identical to TRBD2. V was pared by 4 bases and J by 0 bases, with 20 bases of the junction left unmatched. This CDR3 has 21 residues. CDR1 and CDR2 (germline): GTSNPN, SVGIG (reference sequence).

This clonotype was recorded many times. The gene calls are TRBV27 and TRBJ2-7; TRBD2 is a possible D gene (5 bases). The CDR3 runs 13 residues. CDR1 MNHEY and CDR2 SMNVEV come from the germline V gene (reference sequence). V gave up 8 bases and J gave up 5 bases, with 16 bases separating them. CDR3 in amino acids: CASAPQTSNEQYF. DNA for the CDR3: TGTGCCAGCGCACCCCAAACTAGTAACGAGCAGTACTTC.

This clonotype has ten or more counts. The CDR3 spells CASSWTANTEAFF. CDR3 bases: TGTGCCAGCAGTTGGACAGCGAACACTGAAGCTTTCTTT. V is TRBV12-3 or TRBV12-4 and J is TRBJ1-1; maybe TRBD1 (6 bases). This CDR3 spans 13 amino acids. The V end lost 4 bases, the J end lost 1 base, and 7 bases lay between the germline ends.

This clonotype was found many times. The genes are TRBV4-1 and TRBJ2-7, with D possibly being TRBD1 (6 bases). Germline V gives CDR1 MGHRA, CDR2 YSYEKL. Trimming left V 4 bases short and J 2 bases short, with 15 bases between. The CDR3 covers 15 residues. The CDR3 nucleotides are TGCGCCAGCAGCCTAGAAGGACAGTCAACCTACGAGCAGTACTTC. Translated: CASSLEGQSTYEQYF.

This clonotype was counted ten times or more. CDR3 sequence (DNA): TGCAGCGTTGTAACAGGGCCTGGAAACACCATATATTTT. Translated, it gives CSVVTGPGNTIYF. J is TRBJ1-3 and V is TRBV29-1; D is perhaps TRBD1 (6 bases). Germline V gene sequence: CDR1 SQVTM, CDR2 ANQGSEA. The CDR3 spans 13 residues. With 4 bases removed from V and 2 bases from J, the gap between germline ends came to 9 bases.

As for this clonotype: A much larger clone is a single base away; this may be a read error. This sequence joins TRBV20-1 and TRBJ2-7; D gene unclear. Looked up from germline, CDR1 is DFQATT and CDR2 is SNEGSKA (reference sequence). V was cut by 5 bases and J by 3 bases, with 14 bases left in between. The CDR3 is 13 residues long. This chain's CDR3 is CSALSQAGYEQYF. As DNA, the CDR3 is TGCAGTGCTTTGAGTCAGGCAGGCTACGAGCAGTACTTC.

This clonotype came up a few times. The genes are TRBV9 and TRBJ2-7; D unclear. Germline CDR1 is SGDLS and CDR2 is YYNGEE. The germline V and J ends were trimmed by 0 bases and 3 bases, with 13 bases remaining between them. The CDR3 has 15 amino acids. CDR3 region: CASSVGGGWNYEQYF. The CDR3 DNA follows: TGTGCCAGCAGCGTAGGTGGTGGGTGGAACTACGAGCAGTACTTC.

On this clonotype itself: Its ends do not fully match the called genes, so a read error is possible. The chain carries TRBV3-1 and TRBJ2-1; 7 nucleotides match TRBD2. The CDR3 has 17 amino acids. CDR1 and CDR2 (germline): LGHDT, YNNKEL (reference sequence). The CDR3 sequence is CATSQGRTTSRRNEQFF. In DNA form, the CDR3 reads TGTGCCACCAGCCAGGGCCGAACGACTAGCCGGCGGAATGAGCAGTTCTTC.

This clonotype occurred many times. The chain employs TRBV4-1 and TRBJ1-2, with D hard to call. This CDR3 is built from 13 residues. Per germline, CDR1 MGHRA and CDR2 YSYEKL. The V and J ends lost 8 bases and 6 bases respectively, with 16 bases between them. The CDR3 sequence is CASSTRAGNGYTF. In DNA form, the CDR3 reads TGCGCCAGCTCCACGAGGGCGGGAAATGGCTACACCTTC.

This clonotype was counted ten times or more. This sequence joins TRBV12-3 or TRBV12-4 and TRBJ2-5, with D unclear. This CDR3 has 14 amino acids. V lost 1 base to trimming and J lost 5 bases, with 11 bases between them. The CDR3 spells CASSLEGLEETQYF. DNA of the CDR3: TGTGCCAGCAGTTTAGAAGGGCTCGAGGAGACCCAGTACTTC.

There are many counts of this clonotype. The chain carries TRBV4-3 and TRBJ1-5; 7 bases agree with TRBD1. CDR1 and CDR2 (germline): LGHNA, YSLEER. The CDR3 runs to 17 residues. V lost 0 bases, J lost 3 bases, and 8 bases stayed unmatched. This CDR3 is CASSQDWRQGVNQPQHF. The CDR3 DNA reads TGCGCCAGCAGCCAAGATTGGAGGCAGGGGGTCAATCAGCCCCAGCATTTT.

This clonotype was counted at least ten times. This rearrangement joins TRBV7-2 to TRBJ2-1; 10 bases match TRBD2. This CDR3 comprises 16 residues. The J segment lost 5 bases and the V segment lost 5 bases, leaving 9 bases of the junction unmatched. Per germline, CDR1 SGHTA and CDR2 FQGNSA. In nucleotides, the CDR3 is TGTGCCAGCAGCGGGTCTAGCGGGAGAGCCCACAATGAGCAGTTCTTC. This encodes CASSGSSGRAHNEQFF.